This TCR beta chain is from a study of T cell responses to AZD1222 COVID-19 vaccine. The study's findings and limits: Spike-specific TCR breadth and depth grew following two AZD1222 doses. Baseline antibody screening turned up just six or seven seropositive AZD1222 recipients. Targets within unmutated variant regions were reportedly found for nearly half of spike-specific TCRs. All repertoire sampling was performed exclusively after the peak T cell response.

The J segment lost 0 bases and the V segment lost 4 bases, leaving 3 bases of the junction unmatched. The germline V gene has CDR1 SGHNT and CDR2 YYREEE (reference sequence). The CDR3 is 16 residues long. Points on this clone: The target antigen is unknown.

Measured with immunoSEQ multiplex PCR; TCRdb has only the in-frame clones, and not every one. The sample contains more than 100,000 clones, roughly nine tenths of which appear only once. The sample here was peripheral blood, taken on day 0 of AZD1222 vaccination. The receptor's source is an adult in good health. The genes are TRBV5-4 and TRBJ2-2; 10 bases fit TRBD2. CDR3 sequence: CASSPLAGANTGELFF. Written as DNA, the CDR3 is TGTGCCAGCAGCCCGCTAGCGGGGGCGAACACCGGGGAGCTGTTTTTT.